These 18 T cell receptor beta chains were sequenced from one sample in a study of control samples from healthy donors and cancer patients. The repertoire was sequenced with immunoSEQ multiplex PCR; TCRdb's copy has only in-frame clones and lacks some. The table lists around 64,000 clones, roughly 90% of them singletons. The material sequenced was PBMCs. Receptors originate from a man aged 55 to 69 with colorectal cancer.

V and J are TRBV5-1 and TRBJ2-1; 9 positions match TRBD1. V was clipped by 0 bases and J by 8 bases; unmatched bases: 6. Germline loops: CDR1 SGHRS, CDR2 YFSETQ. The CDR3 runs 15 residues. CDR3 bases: TGCGCCAGCAGCTTGGGGACAGGGGTTTACGATGAGCAGTTCTTC. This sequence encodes CASSLGTGVYDEQFF.

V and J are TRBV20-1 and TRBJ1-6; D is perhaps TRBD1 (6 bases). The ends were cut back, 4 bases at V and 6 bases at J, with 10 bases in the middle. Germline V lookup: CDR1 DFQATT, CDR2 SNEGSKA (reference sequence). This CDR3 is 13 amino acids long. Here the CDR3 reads CSAIDRRNSPLHF. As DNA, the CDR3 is TGCAGTGCTATTGACAGGCGTAATTCACCCCTCCACTTT.

The CDR3 here is CASSGRTGSNRETQYF. CDR3 coding DNA: TGTGCCAGCAGCGGACGGACAGGGTCCAACAGGGAGACCCAGTACTTC. This chain joins TRBV7-2 and TRBJ2-5, with 8 nucleotides matching TRBD1. Germline V gives CDR1 SGHTA, CDR2 FQGNSA. This CDR3 region has 16 residues. The ends lost 5 bases at V and 5 bases at J; junction bases unmatched: 13. Filled out from reference TRBV7-2 and TRBJ2-5, the complete variable domain reads GAGVSQSPSNKVTEKGKDVELRCDPISGHTALYWYRQSLGQGLEFLIYFQGNSAPDKSGLPSDRFSAERTGGSVSTLTIQRTQQEDSAVYLCASSGRTGSNRETQYFGPGTRLLVL.

CDR3 DNA sequence: TGCGCCAGCAGCTTAACAGACGTTAGGGAGACCCAGTACTTC. Translating it yields CASSLTDVRETQYF. The genes are TRBV5-1 and TRBJ2-5; D is undetermined. Germline values: CDR1 SGHRS, CDR2 YFSETQ. CDR3 length: 14 amino acids. Trimming left V 2 bases short and J 5 bases short, with 13 bases between.

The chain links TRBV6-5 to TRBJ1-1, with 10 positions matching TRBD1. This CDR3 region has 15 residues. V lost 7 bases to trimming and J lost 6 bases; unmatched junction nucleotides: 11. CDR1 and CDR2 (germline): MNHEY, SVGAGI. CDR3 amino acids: CASNLRRDRGSEAFF. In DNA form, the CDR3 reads TGTGCCAGCAACTTGCGGCGGGACAGGGGCTCTGAAGCTTTCTTT.

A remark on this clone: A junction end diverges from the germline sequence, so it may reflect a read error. CDR3 loop: CASRELGQGGGYTF. In DNA form, the CDR3 reads TGTGCCAGCCGTGAATTGGGACAGGGAGGTGGCTACACCTTC. The chain carries TRBV25-1 and TRBJ1-2; TRBD1 aligns across 9 bases. CDR1 and CDR2 from the germline V gene are MGHDK and SYGVNS. The CDR3 is made up of 14 amino acids.

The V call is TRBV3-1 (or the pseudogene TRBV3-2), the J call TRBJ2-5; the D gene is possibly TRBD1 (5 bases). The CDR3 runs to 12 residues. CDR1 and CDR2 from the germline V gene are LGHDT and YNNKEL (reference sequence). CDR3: CAVGQGKETQYF. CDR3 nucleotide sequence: TGTGCAGTGGGGCAGGGAAAAGAGACCCAGTACTTC.

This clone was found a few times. The CDR3 coding sequence is TGTGCCAGCAGTAAAAACACCGGGGAGCTGTTTTTT. Amino acid sequence: CASSKNTGELFF. The V call is TRBV9, the J call TRBJ2-2; D unclear. V was clipped by 5 bases and J by 2 bases, with 4 bases between them. The CDR3 spans 12 residues. CDR1 and CDR2 from the germline V gene are SGDLS and YYNGEE.

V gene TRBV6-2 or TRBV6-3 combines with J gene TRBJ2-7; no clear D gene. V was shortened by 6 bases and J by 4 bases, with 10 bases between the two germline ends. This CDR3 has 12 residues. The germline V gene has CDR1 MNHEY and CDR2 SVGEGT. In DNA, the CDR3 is TGTGCCAGCAGCTCGACCGGATACGAGCAGTACTTC. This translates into CASSSTGYEQYF.

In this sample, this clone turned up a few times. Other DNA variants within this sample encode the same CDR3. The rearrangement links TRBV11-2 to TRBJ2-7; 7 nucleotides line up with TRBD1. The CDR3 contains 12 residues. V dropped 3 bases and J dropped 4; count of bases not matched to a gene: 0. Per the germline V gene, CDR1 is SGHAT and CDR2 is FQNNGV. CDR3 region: CASSLDRYEQYF. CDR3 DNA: TGTGCCAGCAGCTTGGACAGGTACGAGCAGTACTTC.

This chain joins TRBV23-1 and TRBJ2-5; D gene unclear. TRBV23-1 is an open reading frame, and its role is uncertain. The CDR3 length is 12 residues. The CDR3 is CRMYWAEETQYF. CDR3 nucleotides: TGCCGGATGTACTGGGCTGAAGAGACCCAGTACTTC.

This CDR3 is CASSLTSASSTDTQYF. The CDR3 region has the DNA TGTGCCAGCAGCTTAACTAGCGCCTCTAGCACAGATACGCAGTATTTT. The chain has TRBV5-6 and TRBJ2-3; 7 positions match TRBD2. The length of the CDR3 is 16 residues. CDR1 SGHDT and CDR2 YYEEEE come from the germline V gene. The ends lost 2 bases at V and 0 bases at J; junction bases unmatched: 6.

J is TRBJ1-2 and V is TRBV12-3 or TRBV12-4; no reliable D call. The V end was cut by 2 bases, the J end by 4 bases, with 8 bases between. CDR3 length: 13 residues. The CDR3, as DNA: TGTGCCAGCAGTTTATCGGGTACCTATGGCTACACCTTC. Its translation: CASSLSGTYGYTF.

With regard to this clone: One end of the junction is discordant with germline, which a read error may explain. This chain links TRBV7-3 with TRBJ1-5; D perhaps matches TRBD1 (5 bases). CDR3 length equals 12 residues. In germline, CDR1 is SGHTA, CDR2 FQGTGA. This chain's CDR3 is CASSLSWGTKNF. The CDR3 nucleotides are TGTGCCAGCAGCTTATCTTGGGGGACGAAGAATTTT.

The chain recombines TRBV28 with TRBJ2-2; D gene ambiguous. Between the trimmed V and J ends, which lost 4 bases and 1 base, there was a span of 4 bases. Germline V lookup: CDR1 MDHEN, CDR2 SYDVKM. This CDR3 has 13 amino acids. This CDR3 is CASSWGNTGELFF. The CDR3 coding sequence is TGTGCCAGCAGTTGGGGGAACACCGGGGAGCTGTTTTTT.

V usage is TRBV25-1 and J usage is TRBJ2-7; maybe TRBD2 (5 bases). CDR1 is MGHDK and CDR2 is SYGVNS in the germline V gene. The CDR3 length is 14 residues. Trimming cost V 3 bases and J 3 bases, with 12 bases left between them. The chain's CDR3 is CASSDSGNLYEQYF. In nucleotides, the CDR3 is TGTGCCAGCAGTGATTCGGGGAACCTCTACGAGCAGTACTTC.

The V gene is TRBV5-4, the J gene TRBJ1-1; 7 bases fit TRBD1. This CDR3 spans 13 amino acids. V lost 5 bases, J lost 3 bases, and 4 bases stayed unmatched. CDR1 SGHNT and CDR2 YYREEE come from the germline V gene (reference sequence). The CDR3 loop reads CASRGTADTEAFF. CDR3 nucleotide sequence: TGTGCCAGCAGAGGGACAGCGGACACTGAAGCTTTCTTT.

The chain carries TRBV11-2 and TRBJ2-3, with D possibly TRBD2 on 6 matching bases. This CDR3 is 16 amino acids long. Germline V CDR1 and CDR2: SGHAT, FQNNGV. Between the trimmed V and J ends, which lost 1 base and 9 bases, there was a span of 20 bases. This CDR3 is CASSLGARGTLETQYF. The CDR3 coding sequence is TGTGCCAGCAGCTTAGGTGCGCGGGGTACCCTTGAAACGCAGTATTTT.